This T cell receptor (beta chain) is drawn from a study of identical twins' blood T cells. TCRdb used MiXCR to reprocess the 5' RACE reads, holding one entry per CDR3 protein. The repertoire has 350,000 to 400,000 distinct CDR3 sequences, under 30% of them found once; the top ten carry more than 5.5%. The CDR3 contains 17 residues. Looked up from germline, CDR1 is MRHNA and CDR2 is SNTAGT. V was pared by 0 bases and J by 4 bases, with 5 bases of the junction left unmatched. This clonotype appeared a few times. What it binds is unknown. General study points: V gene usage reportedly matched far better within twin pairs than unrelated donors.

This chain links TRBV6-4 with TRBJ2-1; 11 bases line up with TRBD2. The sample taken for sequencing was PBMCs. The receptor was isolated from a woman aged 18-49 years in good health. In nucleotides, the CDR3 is TGTGCCAGCAGTGACTCGTTTGGGACTAGCGGTTACAATGAGCAGTTCTTC. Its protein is CASSDSFGTSGYNEQFF.